Each of the 24 T cell receptor beta chains below was sequenced from the same sample in a study of T cells in localized non-small cell lung cancer. TCRdb's table, derived via immunoSEQ multiplex PCR, lists solely in-frame clones and lacks some. The sample carries 25,000 to 35,000 clones, around 91% recorded once. Source: peripheral blood, taken before any cancer treatment. These receptors were collected from a woman aged 40-75 years with stage I lung adenocarcinoma.

V gene TRBV4-2 combines with J gene TRBJ1-2; the match to TRBD1 covers 7 bases. From germline, CDR1 is LGHNA and CDR2 YNFKEQ. This CDR3 region has 15 residues. Germline trimming cut 0 bases from V and 3 bases from J; bases unmatched to any gene: 4. The CDR3 sequence: CASSQDKGADYGYTF. The CDR3, as DNA: TGTGCCAGCAGCCAAGATAAGGGGGCGGACTATGGCTACACCTTC.

The chain employs TRBV19 and TRBJ1-3, with 11 positions matching TRBD1. The germline CDR1 and CDR2 sequences are LNHDA and SQIVND (reference sequence). The CDR3 runs to 19 residues. With V trimmed by 0 bases and J by 1 base, 8 bases remained unmatched. The CDR3 is CASSIDRGQGVKSGNTIYF. The DNA for the CDR3 is TGTGCCAGTAGTATAGACCGGGGACAGGGGGTGAAGTCTGGAAACACCATATATTTT.

V gene TRBV12-5 combines with J gene TRBJ2-7; 8 nucleotides match TRBD2. V was clipped by 2 bases and J by 2 bases; unmatched bases: 8. CDR3 length equals 16 residues. CDR1 and CDR2 (germline): LGHNT, FRNRAP. CDR3 in DNA: TGTGCTAGTGGTTTGATGGCGGGAGGTGTTCCCTACGAGCAGTACTTC. Its protein product is CASGLMAGGVPYEQYF.

The chain links TRBV19 to TRBJ1-1; D perhaps matches TRBD1 (6 bases). V was cut by 7 bases and J by 4 bases, with 16 bases left in between. The CDR3 extends over 14 amino acids. The germline CDR1 and CDR2 sequences are LNHDA and SQIVND (reference sequence). This chain's CDR3 is CASNSGQPGTEAFF. DNA of the CDR3: TGTGCCAGTAACTCGGGACAACCGGGCACTGAAGCTTTCTTT.

The chain recombines TRBV5-1 with TRBJ1-1; 7 bases line up with TRBD1. The CDR3 extends over 14 amino acids. CDR1 is SGHRS and CDR2 is YFSETQ in the germline V gene. J was trimmed by 6 bases and V by 3 bases; bases with no gene match: 8. The CDR3 protein is CASSSGQEVAEAFF. The CDR3 DNA reads TGCGCCAGCAGCTCCGGACAGGAGGTGGCTGAAGCTTTCTTT.

V gene TRBV7-2 combines with J gene TRBJ2-1, with D perhaps being TRBD1 or TRBD2 (6 bases each). The CDR3 loop spans 13 amino acids. With 5 bases removed from V and 4 bases from J, the gap between germline ends came to 9 bases. Germline CDR1 and CDR2: SGHTA and FQGNSA. In DNA, the CDR3 is TGTGCCAGCAGCCAGGGGAGGTACAATGAGCAGTTCTTC. This encodes CASSQGRYNEQFF.

V gene TRBV6-5 combines with J gene TRBJ1-3, with D unclear. Trimming cost V 0 bases and J 0 bases, with 9 bases left between them. The CDR3 has 16 residues. Germline V lookup: CDR1 MNHEY, CDR2 SVGAGI. The CDR3: CASSYSHSYSGNTIYF. The CDR3 DNA follows: TGTGCCAGCAGTTACTCCCACAGCTACTCTGGAAACACCATATATTTT.

The chain recombines TRBV12-5 with TRBJ2-2; D is unresolved. CDR1 is LGHNT, CDR2 FRNRAP, per germline. This CDR3 contains 16 residues. Trimming stripped 5 bases from V and 1 base from J, with 14 bases between. The CDR3 DNA sequence: TGTGCTAGTGGTCCCGCCGGAGTTCAGAACACCGGGGAGCTGTTTTTT. Protein: CASGPAGVQNTGELFF.

The J gene is TRBJ1-3, the V gene TRBV2; D not certain. Trimming removed 2 bases at V and 0 bases at J, with 8 bases between. The CDR3 consists of 15 residues. CDR1 and CDR2 (germline): SNHLY, FYNNEI. The CDR3 region is CASSEQRGSGNTIYF. CDR3 nucleotides: TGTGCCAGCAGTGAACAGCGTGGCTCTGGAAACACCATATATTTT. The full variable domain, completed using reference TRBV2 and TRBJ1-3, is EPEVTQTPSHQVTQMGQEVILRCVPISNHLYFYWYRQILGQKVEFLVSFYNNEISEKSEIFDDQFSVERPDGSNFTLKIRSTKLEDSAMYFCASSEQRGSGNTIYFGEGSWLTVV.

This chain links TRBV7-2 with TRBJ1-4; TRBD1 agrees at 7 bases. The germline CDR1 and CDR2 sequences are SGHTA and FQGNSA. V lost 5 bases and J lost 8; bases outside the gene matches: 8. The CDR3 contains 14 residues. Here the CDR3 reads CASSPRTGGEKLFF. DNA of the CDR3: TGTGCCAGCAGCCCTCGGACAGGAGGCGAAAAACTGTTTTTT.

Only one count was recorded for this clone. V gene TRBV30 combines with J gene TRBJ2-3; D gene ambiguous. This CDR3 has 11 amino acids. The ends were cut back, 0 bases at V and 5 bases at J, with 3 bases in the middle. From germline, CDR1 is GTSNPN and CDR2 SVGIG (reference sequence). CDR3 sequence (DNA): TGTGCCTGGAGTGTTGGAGATACGCAGTATTTT. Its protein product is CAWSVGDTQYF.

This chain uses TRBV9 with TRBJ2-5; D call uncertain. CDR1 and CDR2 (germline): SGDLS, YYNGEE. The CDR3 sequence is 15 residues long. The V end lost 0 bases, the J end lost 2 bases, and 11 bases lay between the germline ends. This chain's CDR3 is CASSVGIGPQETQYF. In DNA, the CDR3 is TGTGCCAGCAGCGTAGGCATAGGGCCACAAGAGACCCAGTACTTC.

The chain is built from TRBV5-1 and TRBJ2-7; 10 bases align to TRBD1. This CDR3 is built from 14 residues. CDR1 and CDR2 (germline): SGHRS, YFSETQ. Losses at the gene ends were 3 bases for V and 4 bases for J; bases not matched to a gene: 4. CDR3 residues: CASSWTGGAYEQYF. CDR3 sequence (DNA): TGCGCCAGCAGCTGGACAGGGGGGGCTTACGAGCAGTACTTC. Variable domain in full (rest from reference TRBV5-1 and TRBJ2-7): KAGVTQTPRYLIKTRGQQVTLSCSPISGHRSVSWYQQTPGQGLQFLFEYFSETQRNKGNFPGRFSGRQFSNSRSEMNVSTLELGDSALYLCASSWTGGAYEQYFGPGTRLTVT.

J is TRBJ1-4 and V is TRBV19; D might be TRBD1 (5 bases). This CDR3 has 15 amino acids. The V gene lost 6 bases and the J gene lost 5 bases, with 16 bases spanning the gap. The germline V gene has CDR1 LNHDA and CDR2 SQIVND (reference sequence). The DNA of the CDR3 is TGTGCCAGTAGGCAAAACTCCTGGGGGAATGAAAAACTGTTTTTT. This encodes CASRQNSWGNEKLFF.

This clone was recorded only once. The CDR3 sequence is CASSSTFYTEAFF. CDR3 nucleotide sequence: TGTGCCAGCAGCTCGACATTCTACACTGAAGCTTTCTTT. J is TRBJ1-1 and V is TRBV7-2; D gene uncertain. This CDR3 region has 13 residues. In germline, CDR1 is SGHTA, CDR2 FQGNSA. V lost 4 bases and J 3 bases, leaving 9 bases between the germline ends.

CDR3 residues: CASSVVSSGWDEQFF. The CDR3 DNA is TGTGCCAGCAGCGTAGTGTCAAGCGGGTGGGATGAGCAGTTCTTC. The chain is built from TRBV9 and TRBJ2-1, with D possibly being TRBD2 (6 bases). Per the germline V gene, CDR1 is SGDLS and CDR2 is YYNGEE. CDR3 length equals 15 residues. V lost 0 bases and J 8 bases, leaving 15 bases between the germline ends.

The V call is TRBV11-2, the J call TRBJ1-1; no definite D call. V shed 1 base and J shed 3 bases, with 9 bases lying between them. The germline gives CDR1 SGHAT, CDR2 FQNNGV. This CDR3 has 14 residues. The CDR3: CASSLGARYTEAFF. CDR3 DNA: TGTGCCAGCAGCTTAGGGGCCAGGTACACTGAAGCTTTCTTT.

V is TRBV10-2 and J is TRBJ2-7, with 8 bases matching TRBD1. Germline V gene data show CDR1 as WSHSY and CDR2 as SAAADI. CDR3 length: 15 residues. Trimming removed 6 bases from V and 4 bases from J; junction bases left unmatched: 11. The CDR3 region is CASSLDRGMPYEQYF. In nucleotides, the CDR3 is TGCGCCAGCAGCCTCGACAGGGGCATGCCATACGAGCAGTACTTC.

Only one count was recorded for this clone. The CDR3 DNA reads TGCGCCAGCAGCTCCGGGACAGGGGATAGGAATTCACCCCTCCACTTT. This sequence encodes CASSSGTGDRNSPLHF. The chain is built from TRBV5-1 and TRBJ1-6; 10 bases agree with TRBD1. This CDR3 contains 16 residues. Losses at the gene ends were 3 bases for V and 7 bases for J; bases not matched to a gene: 7. Germline CDR1 is SGHRS and CDR2 is YFSETQ.

V usage is TRBV7-2 and J usage is TRBJ2-7; 9 nucleotides agree with TRBD1. The ends lost 5 bases at V and 1 base at J; junction bases unmatched: 9. Per germline, CDR1 SGHTA and CDR2 FQGNSA. CDR3 length: 16 residues. CDR3 coding DNA: TGTGCCAGCAGCCAAGTCTCGACAGGGGGTTCCTACGAGCAGTACTTC. It translates to CASSQVSTGGSYEQYF. The full variable domain, with the rest looked up from reference TRBV7-2 and TRBJ2-7, is GAGVSQSPSNKVTEKGKDVELRCDPISGHTALYWYRQSLGQGLEFLIYFQGNSAPDKSGLPSDRFSAERTGGSVSTLTIQRTQQEDSAVYLCASSQVSTGGSYEQYFGPGTRLTVT.

The chain couples TRBV2 to TRBJ2-7; either TRBD1 or TRBD2 may supply D (6 bases each). V was trimmed by 5 bases and J by 2 bases, leaving 16 bases between them. This CDR3 is built from 15 residues. Germline V gene lookup returns CDR1 SNHLY and CDR2 FYNNEI. The DNA of the CDR3 is TGTGCCAGCAGTCCAGGGGAGGTGGGTCCCTACGAGCAGTACTTC. Amino acid sequence: CASSPGEVGPYEQYF.

This chain links TRBV21-1 with TRBJ1-5. TRBV21-1 counts as a pseudogene. The CDR3 covers 14 residues. The CDR3 is CASSPTEVGQPQHF. The CDR3 DNA reads as TGTGCCAGCAGCCCCACGGAGGTGGGTCAGCCCCAGCATTTT.

The chain's CDR3 is CASSPSRAANTQYF. As DNA, the CDR3 is TGTGCCAGCAGCCCTTCGCGAGCCGCAAATACGCAGTATTTT. The chain couples TRBV11-3 to TRBJ2-3, with D unclear. Germline loops: CDR1 SGHNT, CDR2 YENEEA. V was trimmed by 5 bases and J by 7 bases, leaving 16 bases between them. This CDR3 is built from 14 residues.

The chain recombines TRBV7-2 with TRBJ2-5; no firm D call. Germline V gene data show CDR1 as SGHTA and CDR2 as FQGNSA. V was clipped by 4 bases and J by 7 bases, with 10 bases between them. There are 12 residues in the CDR3. The CDR3 spells CASSSLSWTQYF. The CDR3 DNA is TGTGCCAGCAGCTCGTTATCGTGGACCCAGTACTTC. The full variable domain, rest sourced from reference TRBV7-2 and TRBJ2-5, is GAGVSQSPSNKVTEKGKDVELRCDPISGHTALYWYRQSLGQGLEFLIYFQGNSAPDKSGLPSDRFSAERTGGSVSTLTIQRTQQEDSAVYLCASSSLSWTQYFGPGTRLLVL.